Following are 15 T cell receptor beta chains from one sample sequenced in a study of T-cell memory formation after mild COVID-19. TCRdb re-analysed the 5' RACE reads in MiXCR, keeping a single row per CDR3 protein. Counted here are around 300,000 distinct CDR3 sequences, approximately 19% occurring once; the ten biggest clones make up around 21%. Source material: PBMCs or a T cell subset sorted from them (not recorded which). The receptors stem from a man aged 18 to 30 who had mild COVID-19 (a few samples of this study predate the infection). Cell type and time point are not known.

This chain connects TRBV28 to TRBJ2-7; TRBD1 matches 8 bases. The CDR3 consists of 13 residues. Germline CDR1 is MDHEN and CDR2 is SYDVKM. V gave up 4 bases and J gave up 7 bases; unmatched junction bases: 6. CDR3 DNA sequence: TGTGCCAGCAGTTATCAGGGGGCACGGGAGCAGTACGTC. Amino acids: CASSYQGAREQYV.

This chain uses TRBV7-2 with TRBJ2-7; D gene uncertain. Germline CDR1 is SGHTA and CDR2 is FQGNSA. V gave up 3 bases and J gave up 4 bases, with 1 base separating them. The CDR3 consists of 10 residues. The CDR3 DNA is TGTGCCAGCAGCTTTTACGAGCAGTACGTC. The encoded protein is CASSFYEQYV.

The J gene is TRBJ2-5, the V gene TRBV12-3 or TRBV12-4; TRBD2 might be the D (6 bases). The V gene lost 3 bases and the J gene lost 1 base, with 12 bases spanning the gap. The CDR3 is 15 residues long. The CDR3 region is CASSLRGLSQETQYF. The CDR3 bases are TGTGCCAGCAGTTTGCGAGGACTATCCCAAGAGACCCAGTACTTC.

This clonotype was counted between two and nine times. The chain joins TRBV5-5 to TRBJ2-7; D is possibly TRBD2 (6 bases). Germline values: CDR1 SGHKS, CDR2 YYEKEE (reference sequence). The CDR3 runs to 13 residues. The ends were cut back, 2 bases at V and 4 bases at J, with 10 bases in the middle. The CDR3 DNA reads as TGTGCCAGCAGCTTACGGGACTCTTACGAGCAGTACGTC. This codes for CASSLRDSYEQYV.

This clonotype was seen a handful of times. The CDR3 is CASSPSLQGSRYEQYF. The CDR3 coding sequence is TGTGCCAGCAGTCCGTCCCTACAGGGTTCTCGGTACGAGCAGTACTTC. J is TRBJ2-7 and V is TRBV27, with D possibly TRBD1 on 6 matching bases. The length of the CDR3 is 16 residues. V was cut by 5 bases and J by 4 bases, with 21 bases left in between. The germline CDR1 and CDR2 sequences are MNHEY and SMNVEV (reference sequence).

This clonotype appeared a few times. The V gene is TRBV4-2, the J gene TRBJ2-7; tentatively, D is TRBD1 (7 bases). Germline CDR1 and CDR2: LGHNA and YNFKEQ. The V end was cut by 7 bases, the J end by 3 bases, with 19 bases between. This CDR3 has 15 residues. As DNA, the CDR3 is TGTGCCAGCACCCCCCTGGCGGGACAGAACTACGAGCAGTACTTC. Encoded protein: CASTPLAGQNYEQYF.

This clonotype has just a few counts. J is TRBJ2-7 and V is TRBV12-3 or TRBV12-4, with no clear D. The CDR3 spans 14 residues. The V and J ends lost 4 bases and 0 bases respectively, with 10 bases between them. The CDR3 nucleotides read TGTGCCAGCAGTTCAGGACCCGACTCCTACGAGCAGTACGTC. Residues: CASSSGPDSYEQYV.

The V gene is TRBV6-6, the J gene TRBJ2-1; the D is unclear. Germline V lookup: CDR1 MNHNY, CDR2 SVGAGI (reference sequence). Trimming shortened V by 0 bases and J by 2 bases, and 8 bases separated the two germline ends. The CDR3 runs to 15 residues. CDR3 sequence: CASSYSDQAYNEQFF. The CDR3 DNA reads as TGTGCCAGCAGTTACTCGGACCAGGCCTACAATGAGCAGTTCTTC.

The gene calls are TRBV4-1 and TRBJ2-5, with 8 bases identical to TRBD1. Per germline, CDR1 MGHRA and CDR2 YSYEKL. V dropped 3 bases and J dropped 5; count of bases not matched to a gene: 5. The CDR3 loop spans 14 amino acids. The CDR3 reads CASSQTRGLETQYF. CDR3 nucleotides: TGCGCCAGCAGCCAGACCAGGGGGCTTGAGACCCAGTACTTC.

This clonotype was seen many times. This chain uses TRBV4-1 with TRBJ2-5; D gene ambiguous. This CDR3 is built from 14 residues. V dropped 4 bases and J dropped 0 bases, with 9 bases sitting between them. Germline V gene lookup returns CDR1 MGHRA and CDR2 YSYEKL. CDR3 sequence (DNA): TGCGCCAGCAGCCCGCGGACGGACCAAGAGACCCAGTACTTC. It translates to CASSPRTDQETQYF.

The genes are TRBV7-6 and TRBJ1-3; TRBD1 is a possible D gene (6 bases). Per the germline V gene, CDR1 is SGHVS and CDR2 is FNYEAQ. This CDR3 is built from 16 residues. Trimming shortened V by 3 bases and J by 0 bases, and 12 bases separated the two germline ends. DNA of the CDR3: TGTGCCAGCAGCTTTCTCGGGGGCAGCTCTGGAAACACCATATATTTT. It codes for CASSFLGGSSGNTIYF.

In its sample, this clonotype was seen a few times. This chain connects TRBV29-1 to TRBJ2-1; TRBD1 matches at 8 bases. J was trimmed by 9 bases and V by 7 bases; bases with no gene match: 5. Germline CDR1 is SQVTM and CDR2 is ANQGSEA. The CDR3 contains 11 residues. This CDR3 is CSGTGRSEQFF. Written as DNA, the CDR3 is TGCAGCGGGACAGGGCGTTCTGAGCAGTTCTTC.

The chain recombines TRBV6-2 or TRBV6-3 with TRBJ1-5; 12 positions match TRBD1. The germline V gene encodes CDR1 MNHEY and CDR2 SVGEGT. V lost 2 bases and J lost 5; bases outside the gene matches: 4. This CDR3 is 16 amino acids long. DNA of the CDR3: TGTGCCAGCAGTTACCCGGGACAGGGGGCTTATCAGCCCCAGCATTTT. This sequence encodes CASSYPGQGAYQPQHF.

There are a few counts of this clonotype. The chain employs TRBV11-2 and TRBJ2-7; D call uncertain. This CDR3 spans 14 amino acids. The germline CDR1 and CDR2 sequences are SGHAT and FQNNGV. Trimming left V 6 bases short and J 0 bases short, with 12 bases between. The CDR3 spells CASSLRRSSYEQYF. CDR3 DNA: TGTGCCAGCAGTTTGCGTAGGAGCTCCTACGAGCAGTACTTC.

This clonotype has just one count. V gene TRBV6-5 combines with J gene TRBJ2-5; D tentatively fits TRBD1 or TRBD2 (5 bases each). The CDR3 loop spans 13 amino acids. CDR1 and CDR2 from the germline V gene are MNHEY and SVGAGI. The ends were cut back, 0 bases at V and 4 bases at J, with 6 bases in the middle. The CDR3 DNA reads TGTGCCAGCAGTTACTCAGGGACAGAGACCCAGTACTTC. This codes for CASSYSGTETQYF.